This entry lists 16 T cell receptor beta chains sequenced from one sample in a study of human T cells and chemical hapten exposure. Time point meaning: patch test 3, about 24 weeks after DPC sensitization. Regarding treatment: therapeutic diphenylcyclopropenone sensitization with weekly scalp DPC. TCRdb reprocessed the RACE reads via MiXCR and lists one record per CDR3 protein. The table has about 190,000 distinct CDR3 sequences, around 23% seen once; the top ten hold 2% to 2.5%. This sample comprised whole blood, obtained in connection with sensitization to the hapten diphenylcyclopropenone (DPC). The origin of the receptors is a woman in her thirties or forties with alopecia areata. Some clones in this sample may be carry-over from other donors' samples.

CDR3 coding DNA: TGCGCCAGCAGCCAAGATAAAGGGACTAGCGGAAACACCGGGGAGCTGTTTTTT. This sequence encodes CASSQDKGTSGNTGELFF. The J gene is TRBJ2-2, the V gene TRBV4-3, with TRBD2 identical over 11 bases. The CDR3 has 18 residues. After removal of 0 bases from V and 2 bases from J, the junction contained 5 bases not matched to a gene. Germline values: CDR1 LGHNA, CDR2 YSLEER.

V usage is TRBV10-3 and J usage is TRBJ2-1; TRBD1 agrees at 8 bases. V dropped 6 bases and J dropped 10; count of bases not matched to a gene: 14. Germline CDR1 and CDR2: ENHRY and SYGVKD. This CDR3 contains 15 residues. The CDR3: CAISRTDYTGGEQFF. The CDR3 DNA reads TGTGCCATCAGCCGAACGGACTACACAGGGGGGGAGCAGTTCTTC.

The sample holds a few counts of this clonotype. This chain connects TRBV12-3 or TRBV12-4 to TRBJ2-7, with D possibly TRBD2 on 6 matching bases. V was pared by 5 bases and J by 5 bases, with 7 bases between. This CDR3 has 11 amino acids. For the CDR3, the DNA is TGTGCCAGCAGTCGCGGGGACGAGCAGTACTTC. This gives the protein CASSRGDEQYF.

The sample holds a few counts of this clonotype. The CDR3 nucleotides read TGTGCCACCAGCAGAGTAAGGGCGGGTTTCTCCTACAATGAGCAGTTCTTC. It specifies CATSRVRAGFSYNEQFF. The chain combines TRBV15 with TRBJ2-1, with a tentative D call TRBD2 (5 bases). Trimming pared 1 base from V and 0 bases from J, leaving 13 bases between. The CDR3 has 17 amino acids. From germline, CDR1 is LNHNV and CDR2 YYDKDF (reference sequence).

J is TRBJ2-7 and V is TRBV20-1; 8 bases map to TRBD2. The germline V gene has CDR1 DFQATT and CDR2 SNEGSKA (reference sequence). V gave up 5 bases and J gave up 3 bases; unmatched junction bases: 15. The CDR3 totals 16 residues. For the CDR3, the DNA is TGCAGTGCTGGACCCCGATTAGCGGGGAGAAGCTACGAGCAGTACTTC. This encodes CSAGPRLAGRSYEQYF.

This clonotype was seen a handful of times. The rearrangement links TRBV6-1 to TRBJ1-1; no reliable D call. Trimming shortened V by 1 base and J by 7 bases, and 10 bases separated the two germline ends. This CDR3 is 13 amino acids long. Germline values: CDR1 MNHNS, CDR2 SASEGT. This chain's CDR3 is CASSEGGRGEAFF. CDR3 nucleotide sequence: TGTGCCAGCAGTGAAGGAGGGCGAGGTGAAGCTTTCTTT.

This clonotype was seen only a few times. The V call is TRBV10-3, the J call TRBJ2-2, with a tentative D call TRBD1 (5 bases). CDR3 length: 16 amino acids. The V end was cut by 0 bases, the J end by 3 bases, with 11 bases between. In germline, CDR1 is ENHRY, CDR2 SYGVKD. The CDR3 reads CAISESGRPDTGELFF. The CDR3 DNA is TGTGCCATCAGTGAGTCGGGGCGCCCCGACACCGGGGAGCTGTTTTTT.

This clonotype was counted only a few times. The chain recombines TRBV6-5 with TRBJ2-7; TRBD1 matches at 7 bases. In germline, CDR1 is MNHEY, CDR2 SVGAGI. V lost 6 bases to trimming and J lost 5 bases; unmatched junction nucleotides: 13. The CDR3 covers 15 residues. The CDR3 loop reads CASRRRQGLKDEQYF. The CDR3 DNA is TGTGCCAGCAGACGGCGACAGGGCCTTAAGGACGAGCAGTACTTC.

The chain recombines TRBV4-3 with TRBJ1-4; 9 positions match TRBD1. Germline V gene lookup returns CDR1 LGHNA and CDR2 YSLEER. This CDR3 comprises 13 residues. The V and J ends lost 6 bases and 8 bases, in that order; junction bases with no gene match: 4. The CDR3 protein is CASRGQGWEKLFF. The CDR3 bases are TGCGCCAGCAGGGGACAGGGTTGGGAAAAACTGTTTTTT.

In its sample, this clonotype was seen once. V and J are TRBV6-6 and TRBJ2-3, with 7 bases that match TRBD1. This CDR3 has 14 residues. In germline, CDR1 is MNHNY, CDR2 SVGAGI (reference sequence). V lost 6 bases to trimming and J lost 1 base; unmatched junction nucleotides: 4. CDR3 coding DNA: TGTGCCAGCAGCCAGACAGGGCGCACAGATACGCAGTATTTT. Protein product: CASSQTGRTDTQYF.

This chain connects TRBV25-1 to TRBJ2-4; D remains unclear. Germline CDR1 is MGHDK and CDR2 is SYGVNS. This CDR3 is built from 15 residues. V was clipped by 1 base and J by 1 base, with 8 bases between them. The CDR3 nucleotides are TGTGCCAGCAGTGAATCGGGTTCGGCCAAAAACATTCAGTACTTC. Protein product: CASSESGSAKNIQYF. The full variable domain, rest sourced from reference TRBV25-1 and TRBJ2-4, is EADIYQTPRYLVIGTGKKITLECSQTMGHDKMYWYQQDPGMELHLIHYSYGVNSTEKGDLSSESTVSRIRTEHFPLTLESARPSHTSQYLCASSESGSAKNIQYFGAGTRLSVL.

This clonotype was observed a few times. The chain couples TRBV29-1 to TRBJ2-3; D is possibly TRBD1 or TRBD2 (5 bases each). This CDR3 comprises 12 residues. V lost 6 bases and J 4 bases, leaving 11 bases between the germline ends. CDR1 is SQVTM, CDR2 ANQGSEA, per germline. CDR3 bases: TGCAGCGTGGGAGAAGGGGCAGATACGCAGTATTTT. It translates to CSVGEGADTQYF.

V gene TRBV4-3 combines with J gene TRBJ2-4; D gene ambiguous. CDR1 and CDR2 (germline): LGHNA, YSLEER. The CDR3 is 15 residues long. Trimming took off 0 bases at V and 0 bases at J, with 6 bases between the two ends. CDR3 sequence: CASSQDSLAKNIQYF. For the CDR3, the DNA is TGCGCCAGCAGCCAAGATTCGTTAGCCAAAAACATTCAGTACTTC.

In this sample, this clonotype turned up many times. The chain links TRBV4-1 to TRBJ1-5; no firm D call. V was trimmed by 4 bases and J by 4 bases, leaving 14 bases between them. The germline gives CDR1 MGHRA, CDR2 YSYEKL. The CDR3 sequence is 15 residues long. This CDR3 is CASSRLRAENQPQHF. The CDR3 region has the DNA TGCGCCAGCAGCCGATTAAGGGCGGAGAATCAGCCCCAGCATTTT.

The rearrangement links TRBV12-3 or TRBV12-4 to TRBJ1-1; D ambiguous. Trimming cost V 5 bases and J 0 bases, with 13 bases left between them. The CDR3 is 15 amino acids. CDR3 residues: CASSLRNVVNTEAFF. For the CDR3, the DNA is TGTGCCAGCAGTCTCCGCAACGTAGTGAACACTGAAGCTTTCTTT.

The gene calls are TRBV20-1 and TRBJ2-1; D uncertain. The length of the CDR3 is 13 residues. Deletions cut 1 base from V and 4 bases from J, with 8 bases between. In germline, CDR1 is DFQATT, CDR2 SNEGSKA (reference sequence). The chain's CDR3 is CSARGGVYNEQFF. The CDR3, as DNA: TGCAGTGCTAGAGGCGGTGTTTACAATGAGCAGTTCTTC.